The entry that follows covers one T cell receptor (beta chain) sequence. Clones were read by immunoSEQ multiplex PCR, and TCRdb kept only the in-frame ones, dropping some. The repertoire holds about 69,000 clones, with 80% to 90% as singletons. This record comes from a study of OX40 agonist ivuxolimab in advanced cancers. Trimming pared 5 bases from V and 4 bases from J, leaving 15 bases between. Germline CDR1 MNHEY, CDR2 SVGAGI. This CDR3 region has 15 residues. This TCR was recovered from an adult with an advanced solid tumor such as melanoma, head and neck, liver or kidney cancer. The specimen comprised CD4+ or CD8+ T cells sorted from blood, sampled in a trial of the OX40 agonist ivuxolimab. V and J are TRBV6-5 and TRBJ2-1, with a possible D match to TRBD1 (5 bases). CDR3 in DNA: TGTGCCAGCAGTCCGAGGACCGACAGTTACAATGAGCAGTTCTTC. This gives the protein CASSPRTDSYNEQFF.